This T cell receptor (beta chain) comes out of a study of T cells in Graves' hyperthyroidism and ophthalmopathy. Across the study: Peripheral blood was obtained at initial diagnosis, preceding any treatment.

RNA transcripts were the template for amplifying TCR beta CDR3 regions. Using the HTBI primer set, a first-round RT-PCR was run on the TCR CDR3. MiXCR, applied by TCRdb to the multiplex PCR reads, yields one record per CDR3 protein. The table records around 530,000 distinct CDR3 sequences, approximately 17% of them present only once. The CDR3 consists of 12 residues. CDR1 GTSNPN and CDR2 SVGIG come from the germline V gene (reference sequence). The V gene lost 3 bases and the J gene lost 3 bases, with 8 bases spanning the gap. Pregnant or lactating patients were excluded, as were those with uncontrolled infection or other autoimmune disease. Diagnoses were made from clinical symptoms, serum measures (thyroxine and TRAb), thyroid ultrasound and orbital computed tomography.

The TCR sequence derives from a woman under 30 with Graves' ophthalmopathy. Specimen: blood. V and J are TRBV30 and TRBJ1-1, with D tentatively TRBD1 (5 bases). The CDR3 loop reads CAWRGGHTEAFF. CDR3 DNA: TGTGCCTGGAGGGGGGGACACACTGAAGCTTTCTTT. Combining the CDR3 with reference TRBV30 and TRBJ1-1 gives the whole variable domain SQTIHQWPATLVQPVGSPLSLECTVEGTSNPNLYWYRQAAGRGLQLLFYSVGIGQISSEVPQNLSASRPQDRQFILSSKKLLLSDSGFYLCAWRGGHTEAFFGQGTRLTVV.